Following are 18 T cell receptor gamma chains from one sample sequenced in a study of γδ T cells in repeated Plasmodium falciparum infection. TCRdb processed the multiplex PCR reads again with the CATT caller. Of about 30,000 gamma-chain clones detected, almost 1.5% appear once; the ten largest clones hold roughly a fifth. Vgamma9/Vdelta2+ and Vdelta2-negative gammadelta T cells were flow-sorted from PBMC for bulk sequencing. The sample was gamma-delta T cells from blood. The receptors were sampled from a pool of human donors (malaria-infected and uninfected, not separated).

About this clone: The TCRdb protein comes from a much larger clone and disagrees with this DNA's translation at residue 12, likely due to a read error; the protein given here is derived from the DNA. The chain is built from TRGV9 and TRGJP. The J gene is not listed in TCRdb, so it was assigned here from a DNA match to germline. This CDR3 is 17 amino acids long. Looked up from germline, CDR1 is GITISATS and CDR2 is ISYDGTV (reference sequence). The CDR3 protein is CALWEVIEELGEKIKVF. The CDR3 DNA reads as TGTGCCTTGTGGGAGGTGATAGAAGAGTTGGGCGAAAAAATCAAGGTATTT.

To note about this clone: The protein that TCRdb holds for this DNA derives from a much larger clone and differs from the translated DNA at residue 9, which likely indicates a read error; the protein shown here is translated from the DNA. The V gene is TRGV9, the J gene TRGJ1 or TRGJ2. TCRdb offers no J gene call, so here the DNA was matched to germline to obtain one. CDR1 GITISATS and CDR2 ISYDGTV come from the germline V gene (reference sequence). CDR3 length equals 13 residues. The V segment lost 0 bases and the J segment 9 bases; nucleotides outside the gene matches: 8. CDR3 amino acids: CALWEVHGFKKLF. DNA of the CDR3: TGTGCCTTGTGGGAGGTGCATGGATTTAAGAAACTCTTT.

The table lists this clone with many counts. TCRdb shows a much larger clone's protein in place of this DNA's translation, and the two differ at residue 7, likely through a read error; the protein shown is translated from the DNA. This chain links TRGV4 with TRGJ1 or TRGJ2. Assignment of the J gene here rests on matching the DNA to germline, because TCRdb gives none. Germline assignment: CDR1 EGSTGY and CDR2 YDSYTSSV. This CDR3 is built from 14 residues. After removal of 5 bases from V and 4 bases from J, the junction contained 11 bases not matched to a gene. As DNA, the CDR3 is TGTGCCACCTGGGCCCGACCCCCGTATTATAAGAAACTCTTT. Its translation: CATWARPPYYKKLF.

In its sample, this clone was seen many times. The DNA of the CDR3 is TGTGCCACCTGGCCCCGGAGGCCTAGTAGTGATTGGATCAAGACGTTT. This encodes CATWPRRPSSDWIKTF. V gene TRGV8 combines with J gene TRGJP2. Germline V CDR1 and CDR2: VENAVY, YDSYNSRV. Trimming at V came to 6 bases and at J to 1 base, leaving 11 bases not matched to a gene. CDR3 length: 16 residues.

To note about this clone: The mismatch at residue 10 between this DNA's translation and the TCRdb protein of a much larger clone likely reflects a read error; the protein shown is translated from the DNA. The J gene is TRGJ1 or TRGJ2, the V gene TRGV5. Assignment of the J gene here rests on matching the DNA to germline, because TCRdb gives none. Germline assignment: CDR1 VINAFY and CDR2 YDVSNSKD. V was pared by 5 bases and J by 11 bases, with 15 bases of the junction left unmatched. This CDR3 is built from 13 residues. In nucleotides, the CDR3 is TGTGCCACCTGGGGGCGTGAGGTGTATGAGAAACTCTTT. The encoded protein is CATWGREVYEKLF.

This clone appeared a few times. The protein TCRdb gives is from a much larger clone and does not agree with this DNA's translation at residue 3, likely a read error; the protein shown here comes from the DNA. The rearrangement links TRGV4 to TRGJ1 or TRGJ2. Germline V CDR1 and CDR2: EGSTGY, YDSYTSSV. The CDR3 covers 10 residues. In DNA form, the CDR3 reads TGTGCCCCCTGGGGAGGGGAGAAACTCTTT. Protein: CAPWGGEKLF.

This clone was seen many times. The TCRdb protein, from a much larger clone, departs from this DNA's translation at residue 4, likely by read error; the protein shown derives from the DNA. The sample has other DNA sequences that encode this CDR3 too. The rearrangement uses TRGV9 and TRGJ1 or TRGJ2. The J gene is not listed in TCRdb, so it was assigned here from a DNA match to germline. This CDR3 has 14 amino acids. Germline V gene data show CDR1 as GITISATS and CDR2 as ISYDGTV (reference sequence). The CDR3 sequence is CALREVLNYYKKLF. In DNA, the CDR3 is TGTGCCTTGCGGGAGGTGTTGAATTATTATAAGAAACTCTTT.

Ten or more counts support this clone. TCRdb records a much larger clone's protein for this DNA, with a difference at residue 14 that likely arises from a read error; the protein given is the translation of the DNA. The V gene is TRGV9, but the J gene lacks a call. Germline V CDR1 and CDR2: GITISATS, ISYDGTV (reference sequence). The CDR3 covers 16 residues. The CDR3 sequence is CALWEGRELGKKIEVF. The CDR3 DNA follows: TGTGCCTTGTGGGAAGGCCGGGAGTTGGGCAAAAAAATCGAGGTATTT.

This clone showed up many times. The TCRdb protein comes from a much larger clone and disagrees with this DNA's translation at residue 11, likely due to a read error; the protein given here is derived from the DNA. In the same sample, other DNA sequences code for this CDR3. The chain recombines TRGV9 with TRGJP. The J gene was missing in TCRdb and was found by matching the end of the DNA to germline. The CDR3 is 16 residues long. Germline CDR1 reads GITISATS; CDR2 reads ISYDGTV (reference sequence). DNA for the CDR3: TGTGCCTTGTGGGAGGTGCGTGGGTTGGGCAGAAAAATCAAGGTATTT. Protein: CALWEVRGLGRKIKVF.

This clone was seen repeatedly, ten times or more. For this DNA, TCRdb reports the protein of a much larger clone, which diverges at residue 6, most likely from a read error; the protein presented here is translated directly from the DNA. The chain recombines TRGV9 with TRGJ1 or TRGJ2. V lost 2 bases, J lost 12 bases, and 13 bases stayed unmatched. The CDR3 runs to 13 residues. Germline V gene sequence: CDR1 GITISATS, CDR2 ISYDGTV (reference sequence). This chain's CDR3 is CALWEACGGGKLF. The CDR3 DNA reads as TGTGCCTTGTGGGAGGCCTGTGGGGGCGGGAAACTCTTT.

This clone was counted only a few times. TCRdb shows a much larger clone's protein in place of this DNA's translation, and the two differ at residue 4, likely through a read error; the protein shown is translated from the DNA. CDR3 nucleotides: TGTGCCTTGCGGGAGGTGCAGGGTATTAAGAAACTCTTT. It translates to CALREVQGIKKLF. The chain links TRGV9 to TRGJ1 or TRGJ2. Matching the DNA to germline supplied the J gene, which TCRdb does not give. Germline values: CDR1 GITISATS, CDR2 ISYDGTV (reference sequence). The CDR3 is 13 amino acids.

This clone was counted between two and nine times. The TCRdb record carries a much larger clone's protein, which differs from this DNA's translation at residue 8; a read error is the likely cause, and the protein listed here is the DNA translation. The chain combines TRGV9 with TRGJ1 or TRGJ2. TCRdb carries no J gene annotation; the J gene was assigned here by matching the DNA with germline. The germline gives CDR1 GITISATS, CDR2 ISYDGTV (reference sequence). V was clipped by 2 bases and J by 7 bases; unmatched bases: 8. The CDR3 contains 13 residues. CDR3: CALWEAVQYKKLF. In DNA, the CDR3 is TGTGCCTTGTGGGAGGCCGTCCAGTATAAGAAACTCTTT.

This clone was detected many times. The mismatch at residue 6 between this DNA's translation and the TCRdb protein of a much larger clone likely reflects a read error; the protein shown is translated from the DNA. The V and J genes are TRGV9 and TRGJ1 or TRGJ2. Germline loops: CDR1 GITISATS, CDR2 ISYDGTV (reference sequence). The ends lost 5 bases at V and 10 bases at J; junction bases unmatched: 8. The CDR3 is 11 amino acids. The DNA of the CDR3 is TGTGCCTTGTGGGGGATAGGAAAGAAACTCTTT. It is translated as CALWGIGKKLF.

Concerning this clone: This likely traces to a read error, being one base from a far larger clone. The same CDR3 is also encoded by other DNA sequences in this sample. There is no J gene call, but TRGV9 is given as the V gene. The CDR3 is made up of 13 amino acids. Germline V gene sequence: CDR1 GITISATS, CDR2 ISYDGTV (reference sequence). The CDR3 nucleotides are TGTGCCTTGTGGGAGGGCTATTATTATAAGAAGCTCTTT. Residues: CALWEGYYYKKLF.

This clone was picked up many times. TCRdb assigns this DNA the protein of a much larger clone, which departs from its translation at residue 3; this likely reflects a read error, and the protein shown comes from translating the DNA. Written as DNA, the CDR3 is TGTGCCTCGTGGGAGGCAAGCCTCCCTTATTATAAGAAACTCTTT. This gives the protein CASWEASLPYYKKLF. The V and J genes are TRGV9 and TRGJ1 or TRGJ2. The J gene, left out of TCRdb, was set here by checking the DNA against germline. Germline loops: CDR1 GITISATS, CDR2 ISYDGTV (reference sequence). The CDR3 has 15 amino acids.

There are many counts of this clone. This sequence is one base from a far larger clone and is likely a read error. Other DNA sequences in this specimen translate into the identical CDR3. V gene TRGV9 combines with J gene TRGJ1 or TRGJ2. The J gene, not given by TCRdb, was assigned here from a germline match of the nucleotide sequence. V gave up 0 bases and J gave up 12 bases; unmatched junction bases: 5. This CDR3 comprises 11 residues. Germline V gene data show CDR1 as GITISATS and CDR2 as ISYDGTV (reference sequence). CDR3: CALWEVSVKLF. CDR3 nucleotides: TGTGCCTTGTGGGAGGTGTCAGTGAAACTCTTT.

This clone came up many times. A much larger clone is a single base away; this may be a read error. The J gene is TRGJ1 or TRGJ2, the V gene TRGV4. Germline-derived CDR1 and CDR2 are EGSTGY and YDSYTSSV. This CDR3 comprises 16 residues. J lost 3 bases, V lost 0 bases, and 11 bases had no gene match. CDR3 bases: TGTGCCACCTGGGATGGGCCCCCTACAAGTTATTATAAGAAACTCTTT. Translating gives CATWDGPPTSYYKKLF.

This clone was observed a handful of times. The amino acid sequence in TCRdb belongs to a much larger clone and departs from this DNA's translation at residue 5, likely a sequencing read error; the sequence shown is translated from the DNA. The gene calls are TRGV9 and TRGJ1 or TRGJ2. As TCRdb names no J gene, one was assigned here on the basis of a DNA match to germline. V shed 5 bases, J shed 9 bases, and the junction held 7 bases outside the gene matches. This CDR3 region has 11 residues. Germline V gene sequence: CDR1 GITISATS, CDR2 ISYDGTV (reference sequence). CDR3 nucleotides: TGTGCCTTGTGGGGGACTGGTAAGAAACTCTTT. This translates into CALWGTGKKLF.